This section outlines one T cell receptor beta chain sequence together with its context. Its antigen remains unidentified. The library targeted TCRbeta and was prepared with unique molecular identifiers. TCRdb reprocessed the PCR reads via MiXCR and lists one record per CDR3 protein. The sample lists 250,000 to 400,000 distinct CDR3 sequences, around 25% occurring once. This record comes from a study of T-cell reconstitution after alpha-beta-depleted transplantation in children. Overall study results and limits: The high TCRbeta diversity at day 60 in some patients came from surviving recipient T cells and thymic progenitors. Reportedly, only several hundred clones from non-depleted graft cells drove alpha-beta T-cell counts at about two months. T-cell counts and diversity at one year following transplant were attributed mainly to newly produced T cells.

The length of the CDR3 is 15 residues. Losses at the gene ends were 3 bases for V and 7 bases for J; bases not matched to a gene: 11. CDR1 is GTSNPN, CDR2 SVGIG, per germline (reference sequence). This chain connects TRBV30 to TRBJ2-1, with 8 bases matching TRBD2. The sequence derives from a male patient between 5 and 17 years old who had a stem cell transplant for acute lymphoblastic leukemia, so the T cells may come from the graft donor. The material was PBMCs, mostly from graft donor cells, obtained 180 days after TCRalphabeta/CD19-depleted stem cell transplant. CDR3 amino acids: CAWRVGLVARNEQFF. The CDR3 DNA sequence: TGTGCCTGGAGGGTGGGACTAGTAGCGAGGAATGAGCAGTTCTTC.